The 19 T cell receptor beta chains reported below all come from one sample, sequenced in a study of tumor-infiltrating lymphocytes in primary liver carcinoma. Co-extraction of RNA and DNA was performed on about 18-33 mg of unsorted bulk tissue. Production of TCR beta cDNA used around 500 ng total RNA together with a constant-region primer. Each TCR beta library was derived from three nested multiplex PCR rounds that employed slightly modified ARM-PCR. The first two PCR rounds used TRBV1-TRBV30 primers with a Cbeta primer, roughly 10 cycles each. One entry per CDR3 protein, called by TCRdb with MiXCR from the multiplex PCR reads. The sample has 95,000 to 150,000 distinct CDR3 sequences, around 64% seen once. The specimen sequenced was liver tumor tissue from sampling region 3. Subset given: tumor region T3, left-lateral pole. These receptors all stem from a woman in her sixties with primary liver carcinoma and hepatitis B virus infection.

This clonotype came up many times. V usage is TRBV6-5 and J usage is TRBJ1-1; D perhaps matches TRBD1 (5 bases). Germline CDR1 and CDR2: MNHEY and SVGAGI. CDR3 length: 14 residues. V was cut by 2 bases and J by 4 bases, with 11 bases left in between. DNA of the CDR3: TGTGCCAGCAGTTACGGGGGGAGGGGCACTGAAGCTTTCTTT. It encodes CASSYGGRGTEAFF.

This clonotype was picked up many times. This chain uses TRBV6-6 with TRBJ1-2; D perhaps matches TRBD1 (6 bases). CDR3 length equals 13 residues. CDR1 is MNHNY, CDR2 SVGAGI, per germline (reference sequence). Trimming removed 2 bases from V and 8 bases from J, with 12 bases in between. As DNA, the CDR3 is TGTGCCAGCAGTTACCTGGGACAAACCGGCTACACCTTC. It yields the protein CASSYLGQTGYTF.

Regarding this clonotype: At one of its ends the junction is not consistent with the germline gene, which may arise from a read error. This chain links TRBV6-5 with TRBJ1-5; no reliable D call. The CDR3 totals 12 residues. CDR1 is MNHEY and CDR2 is SVGAGI in the germline V gene. The CDR3 DNA reads as TGTGCCGGCAGTGGAAGCAATCAGCCCCAGCATTTT. Protein product: CAGSGSNQPQHF.

The rearrangement uses TRBV6-1 and TRBJ1-6, with unresolved D. From germline, CDR1 is MNHNS and CDR2 SASEGT. This CDR3 spans 14 amino acids. Trimming cost V 1 base and J 14 bases, with 15 bases left between them. The DNA for the CDR3 is TGTGCCAGCAGTGAAGAGGCGGGGAACTCAGCCCTCCACTTT. Translated: CASSEEAGNSALHF.

This clonotype was observed a few times. The J gene is TRBJ1-5, the V gene TRBV28; tentative D call: TRBD1 (6 bases). This CDR3 region has 19 residues. Trimming cost V 5 bases and J 6 bases, with 29 bases left between them. CDR1 and CDR2 (germline): MDHEN, SYDVKM. The CDR3 DNA sequence: TGTGCCAGCAGTGGAACCCGGAGACGGGGGGCCACCCGCGGTCAGCCCCAGCATTTT. Residues: CASSGTRRRGATRGQPQHF.

This clonotype is classed as medium-sized. V and J are TRBV29-1 and TRBJ1-4, with 11 nucleotides matching TRBD1. Losses at the gene ends were 7 bases for V and 8 bases for J; bases not matched to a gene: 6. The length of the CDR3 is 13 residues. Germline V lookup: CDR1 SQVTM, CDR2 ANQGSEA. DNA for the CDR3: TGCAGCGCAACCGGGACAGGGGGAGAAAAACTGTTTTTT. This translates into CSATGTGGEKLFF. The whole variable domain, filled in from reference TRBV29-1 and TRBJ1-4, reads SAVISQKPSRDICQRGTSLTIQCQVDSQVTMMFWYRQQPGQSLTLIATANQGSEATYESGFVIDKFPISRPNLTFSTLTVSNMSPEDSSIYLCSATGTGGEKLFFGSGTQLSVL.

The rearrangement links TRBV6-5 to TRBJ2-7, with D unclear. The CDR3 has 14 amino acids. Trimming removed 2 bases from V and 2 bases from J, with 10 bases in between. Germline V CDR1 and CDR2: MNHEY, SVGAGI. The CDR3 sequence is CASSYIRNTYEQYF. In nucleotides, the CDR3 is TGTGCCAGCAGTTACATCCGTAACACCTACGAGCAGTACTTC.

This clonotype was seen more than once but under ten times. It may be a read error: a sequence one base away is much more abundant. The V gene is TRBV12-3 or TRBV12-4, the J gene TRBJ2-5; tentatively, D is TRBD1 (6 bases). Trimming stripped 6 bases from V and 7 bases from J, with 18 bases between. The CDR3 sequence is 14 residues long. The CDR3 spells CASSPGTNDRTQYF. CDR3 bases: TGTGCCAGCAGCCCCGGGACAAACGACAGGACCCAGTACTTC.

This clonotype was detected many times. The rearrangement joins TRBV4-1 to TRBJ2-1, with unresolved D. Trimming removed 2 bases at V and 4 bases at J, with 9 bases between. This CDR3 has 14 amino acids. Germline values: CDR1 MGHRA, CDR2 YSYEKL. CDR3 sequence: CASSQTPAYNEQFF. DNA of the CDR3: TGCGCCAGCAGCCAAACGCCAGCTTACAATGAGCAGTTCTTC.

CDR3 sequence reads: CASSLAPLAGGQHNEQFF. The CDR3, as DNA: TGTGCCAGCAGCTTAGCCCCACTAGCGGGAGGGCAACACAATGAGCAGTTCTTC. V is TRBV11-2 and J is TRBJ2-1; 13 bases agree with TRBD2. Germline V gene data show CDR1 as SGHAT and CDR2 as FQNNGV. The CDR3 extends over 18 amino acids. J was trimmed by 5 bases and V by 1 base; bases with no gene match: 8.

This clonotype was recorded at least ten times. This chain joins TRBV6-6 and TRBJ2-3; D is perhaps TRBD1 (6 bases). Per the germline V gene, CDR1 is MNHNY and CDR2 is SVGAGI (reference sequence). The CDR3 spans 16 residues. V lost 0 bases, J lost 1 base, and 11 bases lay in between. The CDR3 loop is CASSYSGAGGTDTQYF. CDR3 in DNA: TGTGCCAGCAGTTACTCAGGGGCAGGGGGCACAGATACGCAGTATTTT.

In its sample, this clonotype was seen a few times. A much larger clone differs from this one at a single base, so this may be a read error. The rearrangement links TRBV29-1 to TRBJ1-5; D ambiguous. There are 11 residues in the CDR3. Looked up from germline, CDR1 is SQVTM and CDR2 is ANQGSEA. The CDR3 protein is CNVGTSQPQHF. The DNA of the CDR3 is TGCAACGTTGGTACGAGTCAGCCCCAGCATTTT.

Regarding this clonotype: The junction departs from germline at one end; a sequencing error may be responsible. The chain joins TRBV5-5 to TRBJ2-7; maybe TRBD1 (5 bases). The CDR3 sequence is 16 residues long. Germline loops: CDR1 SGHKS, CDR2 YYEKEE (reference sequence). This CDR3 is CASTLTGSALSYEQCF. CDR3 in DNA: TGTGCCAGCACCCTAACAGGTTCAGCGCTCTCCTACGAGCAATGCTTC.

Concerning this clonotype: A read error may account for a junction end that differs from germline. The chain links TRBV11-2 to TRBJ1-1, with 11 bases lining up with TRBD1. Germline CDR1 and CDR2: SGHAT and FQNNGV. The CDR3 contains 14 residues. The CDR3 spells CASSSGQGAYGAIF. Written as DNA, the CDR3 is TGTGCAAGCAGCTCCGGACAGGGGGCTTACGGCGCTATCTTT.

The J gene is TRBJ2-1, the V gene TRBV2, with 10 positions matching TRBD2. Germline V CDR1 and CDR2: SNHLY, FYNNEI. Trimming took 5 bases from V and 2 from J; bases not matched to a gene: 3. The CDR3 consists of 15 residues. The CDR3, as DNA: TGTGCCAGCAGTCCCCTAGCGGGAGCCTACAATGAGCAGTTCTTC. Translating it yields CASSPLAGAYNEQFF.

The table lists this clonotype with many counts. The gene calls are TRBV6-6 and TRBJ2-1, with D possibly being TRBD2 (5 bases). Per the germline V gene, CDR1 is MNHNY and CDR2 is SVGAGI (reference sequence). V dropped 6 bases and J dropped 12 bases, with 12 bases sitting between them. The CDR3 is 11 amino acids. In nucleotides, the CDR3 is TGTGCCAGCAGCCGGGAATCGTTGCAGTTCTTC. Translation gives CASSRESLQFF.

This clonotype was recorded many times. The V gene is TRBV5-4, the J gene TRBJ1-2, with D possibly being TRBD1 (6 bases). Germline CDR1 SGHNT, CDR2 YYREEE (reference sequence). The CDR3 totals 15 residues. V lost 4 bases and J lost 1, with 14 bases in between. CDR3 sequence reads: CASSMGAGLNYGYTF. The CDR3 DNA follows: TGTGCCAGCAGCATGGGGGCGGGACTTAACTATGGCTACACCTTC.

Turning to this clonotype: A junction end diverges from the germline sequence, so it may reflect a read error. V and J are TRBV11-2 and TRBJ2-5; no firm D call. CDR3 length: 16 amino acids. Germline V CDR1 and CDR2: SGHAT, FQNNGV. The CDR3: CARSLELSRMKETQYF. CDR3 in DNA: TGTGCCAGGAGCTTAGAGTTGTCAAGGATGAAGGAGACCCAGTACTTC.

The rearrangement joins TRBV25-1 to TRBJ2-2; the match to TRBD1 covers 10 bases. The CDR3 sequence is 16 residues long. V was pared by 5 bases and J by 7 bases, with 10 bases of the junction left unmatched. Germline V gene sequence: CDR1 MGHDK, CDR2 SYGVNS. CDR3 protein: CASSPLGTGVVGELFF. CDR3 DNA: TGTGCCAGCAGTCCACTTGGGACAGGGGTTGTCGGGGAGCTGTTTTTT.